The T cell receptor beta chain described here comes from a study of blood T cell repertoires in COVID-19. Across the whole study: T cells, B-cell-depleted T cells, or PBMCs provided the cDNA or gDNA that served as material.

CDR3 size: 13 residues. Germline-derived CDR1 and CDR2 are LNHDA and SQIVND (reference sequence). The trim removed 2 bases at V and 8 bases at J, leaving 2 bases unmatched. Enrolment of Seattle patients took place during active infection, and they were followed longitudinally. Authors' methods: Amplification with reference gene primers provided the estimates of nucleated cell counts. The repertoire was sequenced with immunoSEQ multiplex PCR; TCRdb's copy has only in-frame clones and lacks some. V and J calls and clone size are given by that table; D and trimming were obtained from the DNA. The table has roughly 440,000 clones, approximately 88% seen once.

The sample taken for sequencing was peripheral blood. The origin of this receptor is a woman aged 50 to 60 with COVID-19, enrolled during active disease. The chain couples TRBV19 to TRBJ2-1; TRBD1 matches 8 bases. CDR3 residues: CASSIQGQDEQFF. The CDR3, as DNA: TGTGCCAGTAGTATACAGGGACAGGATGAGCAGTTCTTC. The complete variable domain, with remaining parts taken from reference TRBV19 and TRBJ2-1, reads DGGITQSPKYLFRKEGQNVTLSCEQNLNHDAMYWYRQDPGQGLRLIYYSQIVNDFQKGDIAEGYSVSREKKESFPLTVTSAQKNPTAFYLCASSIQGQDEQFFGPGTRLTVL.